The rows below give T cell receptor beta chains drawn from one sample of a study of CD8+CD57+ T cells in acquired aplastic anemia. TCRdb itself ran the reads through MiXCR, one entry per CDR3 protein. The repertoire holds about 98,000 distinct CDR3 sequences, with 55% to 80% as singletons. The specimen sequenced was sorted CD4+, CD8+, or CD8+CD57+ T cells (not recorded which) from PBMCs. These receptors were collected from a human donor with aplastic anemia. Each CDR3 is given with its conserved first and last residue. A D gene is named only where the DNA matches it firmly.

J,V,D,length,CDR3
TRBJ2-2,TRBV10-3,TRBD1,14,CASSGGQGSGELFF
TRBJ2-3,TRBV20-1,TRBD2,15,CSARGTSGMADTQYF
TRBJ2-7,TRBV7-8,-,15,CASSTRTQENYEQYF
TRBJ2-7,TRBV12-3/TRBV12-4,-,14,CASSAHRDPYEQYF
TRBJ1-1,TRBV2,-,13,CASRVAQGTEAFF
TRBJ2-3,TRBV7-3,TRBD2,16,CASSLGLAGGTDTQYF
TRBJ1-1,TRBV4-1,TRBD1,16,CASSQATNGQGLEAFF
TRBJ1-2,TRBV19,-,12,CASGDGNYGYTF
TRBJ2-5,TRBV29-1,TRBD2,14,CSVDLAGGQGTQYF
TRBJ1-1,TRBV5-4,TRBD1,15,CASSPRTGGLTEAFF
TRBJ1-1,TRBV2,-,15,CASTLNRDTHTEAFF
TRBJ1-2,TRBV20-1,-,13,CSARGTEDYGYTF
TRBJ2-3,TRBV7-9,TRBD1,13,CASGDRGTDTQYF
TRBJ2-7,TRBV6-1,TRBD1,14,CASSGTGGAYEQYF
TRBJ2-7,TRBV5-1,TRBD2,15,CASSIGTSGSYEQYF
TRBJ2-7,TRBV10-2,-,14,CASSENLAPYEQYF
TRBJ1-1,TRBV7-3,-,14,CASSLAHQNTEAFF